Below are 13 T cell receptor beta chains sequenced from a single sample in a study of beta chain features in type 1 diabetes. The study reverse transcribed the entire isolated RNA, so it sequenced expressed TCRB transcripts. Clones were read by immunoSEQ multiplex PCR, and TCRdb kept only the in-frame ones, dropping some. The data contain about 9,400 clones, approximately 78% of them singletons. What was sequenced was Tregs from blood. The receptors were sampled from a woman aged 18-30 years in good health.

A single count supports this clone. The V call is TRBV9, the J call TRBJ1-2, with 7 bases aligning to TRBD1. V was pared by 8 bases and J by 5 bases, with 6 bases of the junction left unmatched. Looked up from germline, CDR1 is SGDLS and CDR2 is YYNGEE. CDR3 size: 12 residues. Here the CDR3 DNA reads TGTGCCAGTTGGGGGACAGCTTATGGCTACACCTTC. Translating gives CASWGTAYGYTF.

This clone is large by share. The V call is TRBV7-9, the J call TRBJ2-1; tentatively, D is TRBD2 (8 bases). The CDR3 totals 15 residues. The germline V gene has CDR1 SEHNR and CDR2 FQNEAQ (reference sequence). V was pared by 1 base and J by 8 bases, with 15 bases between. The CDR3 sequence: CASSLDDSGTDEQFF. CDR3 DNA: TGTGCCAGCAGCTTAGACGATAGCGGGACAGATGAGCAGTTCTTC.

CDR3: CASSPGQGDEKLFF. The CDR3 nucleotides read TGTGCCAGCAGCCCAGGACAGGGGGACGAAAAACTGTTTTTT. The V and J genes are TRBV7-9 and TRBJ1-4; 10 bases map to TRBD1. Germline CDR1 is SEHNR and CDR2 is FQNEAQ (reference sequence). This CDR3 has 14 residues. J gave up 8 bases and V 5 bases, and 5 bases lay outside the gene matches.

CDR3 nucleotides: TGTGCCAGCACAGGGTATGAAAAACTGTTTTTT. It codes for CASTGYEKLFF. V usage is TRBV6-1 and J usage is TRBJ1-4; D possibly corresponds to TRBD1 (5 bases). The CDR3 consists of 11 residues. In germline, CDR1 is MNHNS, CDR2 SASEGT. Trimming pared 7 bases from V and 6 bases from J, leaving 6 bases between.

This clone occurred once. The chain is built from TRBV10-1 and TRBJ2-7; tentative D call: TRBD1 (6 bases). The CDR3 extends over 14 amino acids. Germline V gene lookup returns CDR1 WNHNN and CDR2 SYGVQD (reference sequence). Trimming left V 5 bases short and J 2 bases short, with 13 bases between. The CDR3: CASSSLDRPYEQYF. DNA of the CDR3: TGCGCCAGCAGTAGCCTGGACAGACCCTACGAGCAGTACTTC.

The chain couples TRBV30 to TRBJ1-2, with D perhaps matching TRBD1 (6 bases). CDR1 and CDR2 (germline): GTSNPN, SVGIG (reference sequence). V was trimmed by 4 bases and J by 3 bases, leaving 12 bases between them. The CDR3 has 13 residues. The CDR3 sequence is CAWTQGTYYGYTF. The CDR3 DNA reads TGTGCCTGGACTCAGGGGACGTACTATGGCTACACCTTC.

This clone was found a few times. The chain has TRBV14 and TRBJ2-5; 8 bases line up with TRBD1. CDR3 length equals 15 residues. J gave up 5 bases and V 5 bases, and 10 bases lay outside the gene matches. Germline CDR1 reads SGHDN; CDR2 reads FVKESK. The CDR3 reads CASSNWTGRMETQYF. The DNA of the CDR3 is TGTGCCAGCAGCAACTGGACAGGGAGAATGGAGACCCAGTACTTC.

The V and J genes are TRBV4-1 and TRBJ1-4; TRBD1 matches 9 bases. The length of the CDR3 is 17 residues. The junction had 13 bases not matched to a gene; V was cut back by 3 bases and J by 8 bases. In germline, CDR1 is MGHRA, CDR2 YSYEKL. CDR3 nucleotide sequence: TGCGCCAGCAGCCATCTTAAAACAGGGGGCGCTCGGGAAAAACTGTTTTTT. Translating gives CASSHLKTGGAREKLFF.

The chain uses TRBV5-1 and TRBJ1-1; 12 positions match TRBD1. V was clipped by 2 bases and J by 5 bases; unmatched bases: 4. The CDR3 has 15 residues. Germline V gene sequence: CDR1 SGHRS, CDR2 YFSETQ. The DNA of the CDR3 is TGCGCCAGCAGCTTCGGGACAGGGGGCAGGACTGAAGCTTTCTTT. This sequence encodes CASSFGTGGRTEAFF.

V and J are TRBV2 and TRBJ1-5; 8 bases fit TRBD1. Per germline, CDR1 SNHLY and CDR2 FYNNEI. The CDR3 is made up of 14 amino acids. J was trimmed by 5 bases and V by 7 bases; bases with no gene match: 7. The CDR3 sequence: CASTQDRAYQPQHF. Written as DNA, the CDR3 is TGTGCCAGCACCCAGGACAGGGCATATCAGCCCCAGCATTTT.

This chain connects TRBV7-7 to TRBJ2-5; D might be TRBD1 (5 bases). This CDR3 is 13 amino acids long. CDR1 and CDR2 from the germline V gene are SSHAT and FNYEAQ (reference sequence). Trimming pared 5 bases from V and 2 bases from J, leaving 9 bases between. The CDR3 loop reads CASSGRVQETQYF. The CDR3 region has the DNA TGTGCCAGCAGCGGCAGGGTTCAAGAGACCCAGTACTTC.

The V call is TRBV2, the J call TRBJ2-1, with 10 bases that match TRBD2. The CDR3 runs to 16 residues. J gave up 8 bases and V 3 bases, and 10 bases lay outside the gene matches. Germline-derived CDR1 and CDR2 are SNHLY and FYNNEI. CDR3 bases: TGTGCCAGCAGTGAGGCAGCGGGAGGGCTTTCTGATGAGCAGTTCTTC. This gives the protein CASSEAAGGLSDEQFF.

The chain is built from TRBV5-4 and TRBJ2-1; possibly TRBD2 for D (5 bases). The germline V gene encodes CDR1 SGHNT and CDR2 YYREEE (reference sequence). This CDR3 comprises 12 residues. Trimming removed 3 bases at V and 7 bases at J, with 8 bases between. The CDR3 loop reads CASSSTRNEQFF. Written as DNA, the CDR3 is TGTGCCAGCAGCTCCACTAGGAATGAGCAGTTCTTC.